Many counts were recorded for the clone carrying this T cell receptor (beta chain). Antigen unknown. The CDR3 has 17 amino acids. Germline V lookup: CDR1 SGHTA, CDR2 FQGNSA. V was pared by 1 base and J by 0 bases, with 13 bases between. The entry originates in a study of T cell repertoires in cytomegalovirus infection. Across the whole study: Public TCR beta signatures indicated both CMV infection and matching HLA type. Overall study findings and caveats: Summed frequency of public TCR beta families distinguished CMV carriers with the relevant HLA.

TCRdb re-called the reads with MiXCR, one entry per CDR3 protein. The sample holds about 490,000 distinct CDR3 sequences, roughly 10% seen once. The sample taken for sequencing was PBMCs. This rearrangement joins TRBV7-2 to TRBJ1-3; D gene uncertain. The receptor was derived from a human donor in good health (CMV status not recorded). Some clones in this sample may be carry-over from other donors' samples. The CDR3 loop is CASSLVAASLSGNTIYF. CDR3 DNA sequence: TGTGCCAGCAGCTTAGTGGCCGCTAGTCTCTCTGGAAACACCATATATTTT. The full variable domain, rest sourced from reference TRBV7-2 and TRBJ1-3, is GAGVSQSPSNKVTEKGKDVELRCDPISGHTALYWYRQSLGQGLEFLIYFQGNSAPDKSGLPSDRFSAERTGGSVSTLTIQRTQQEDSAVYLCASSLVAASLSGNTIYFGEGSWLTVV.